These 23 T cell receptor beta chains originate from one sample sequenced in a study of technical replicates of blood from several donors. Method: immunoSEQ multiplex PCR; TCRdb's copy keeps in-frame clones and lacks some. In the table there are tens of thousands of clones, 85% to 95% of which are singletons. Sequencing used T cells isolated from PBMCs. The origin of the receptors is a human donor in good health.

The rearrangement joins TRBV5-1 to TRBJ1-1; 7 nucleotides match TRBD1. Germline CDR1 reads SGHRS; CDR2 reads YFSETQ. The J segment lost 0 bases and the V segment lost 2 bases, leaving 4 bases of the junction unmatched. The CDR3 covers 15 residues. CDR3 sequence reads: CASSFGQDMNTEAFF. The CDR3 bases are TGCGCCAGCAGCTTCGGACAGGACATGAACACTGAAGCTTTCTTT. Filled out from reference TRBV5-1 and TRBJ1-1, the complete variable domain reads KAGVTQTPRYLIKTRGQQVTLSCSPISGHRSVSWYQQTPGQGLQFLFEYFSETQRNKGNFPGRFSGRQFSNSRSEMNVSTLELGDSALYLCASSFGQDMNTEAFFGQGTRLTVV.

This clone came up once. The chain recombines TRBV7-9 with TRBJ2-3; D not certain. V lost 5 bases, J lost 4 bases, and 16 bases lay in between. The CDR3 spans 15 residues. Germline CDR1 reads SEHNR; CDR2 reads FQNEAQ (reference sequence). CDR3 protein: CASSPNLVLADTQYF. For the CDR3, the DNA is TGTGCCAGCAGCCCCAATCTAGTCCTCGCAGATACGCAGTATTTT.

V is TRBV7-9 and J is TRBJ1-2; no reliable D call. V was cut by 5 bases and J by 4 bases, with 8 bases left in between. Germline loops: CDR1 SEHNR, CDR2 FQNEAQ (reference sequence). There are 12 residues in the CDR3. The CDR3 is CASSPTGYGYTF. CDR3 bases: TGTGCCAGCAGCCCCACGGGCTATGGCTACACCTTC.

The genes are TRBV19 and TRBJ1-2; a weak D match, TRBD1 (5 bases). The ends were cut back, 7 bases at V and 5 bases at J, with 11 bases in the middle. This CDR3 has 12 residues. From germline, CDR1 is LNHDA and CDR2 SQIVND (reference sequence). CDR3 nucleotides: TGTGCCAGTACCCCCGGGGGGTATGGCTACACCTTC. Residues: CASTPGGYGYTF.

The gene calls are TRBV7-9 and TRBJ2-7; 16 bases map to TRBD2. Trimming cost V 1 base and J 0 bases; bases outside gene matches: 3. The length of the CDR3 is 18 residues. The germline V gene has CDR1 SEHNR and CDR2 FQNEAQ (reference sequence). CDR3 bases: TGTGCCAGCAGCTTAGGGGGACTAGCGGGGGGGAGCTCCTACGAGCAGTACTTC. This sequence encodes CASSLGGLAGGSSYEQYF. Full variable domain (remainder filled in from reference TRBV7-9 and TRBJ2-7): DTGVSQNPRHKITKRGQNVTFRCDPISEHNRLYWYRQTLGQGPEFLTYFQNEAQLEKSRLLSDRFSAERPKGSFSTLEIQRTEQGDSAMYLCASSLGGLAGGSSYEQYFGPGTRLTVT.

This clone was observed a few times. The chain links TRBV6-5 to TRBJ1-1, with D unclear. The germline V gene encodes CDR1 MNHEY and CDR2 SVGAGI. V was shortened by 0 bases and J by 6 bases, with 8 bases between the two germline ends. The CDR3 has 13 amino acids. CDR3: CASSYSIGAEAFF. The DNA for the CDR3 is TGTGCCAGCAGTTACTCGATCGGGGCTGAAGCTTTCTTT.

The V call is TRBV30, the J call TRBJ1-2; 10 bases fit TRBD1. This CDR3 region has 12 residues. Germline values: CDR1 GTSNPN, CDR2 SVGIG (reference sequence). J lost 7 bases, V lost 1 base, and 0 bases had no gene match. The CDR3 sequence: CAWSGTGGGYTF. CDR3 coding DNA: TGTGCCTGGAGTGGGACAGGGGGTGGCTACACCTTC.

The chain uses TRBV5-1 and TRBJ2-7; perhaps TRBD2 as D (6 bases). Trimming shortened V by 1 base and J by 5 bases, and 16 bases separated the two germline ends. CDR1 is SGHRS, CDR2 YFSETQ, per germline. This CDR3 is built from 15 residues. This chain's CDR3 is CASSLRDGGMDEQYF. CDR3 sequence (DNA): TGCGCCAGCAGCTTGAGGGACGGGGGTATGGACGAGCAGTACTTC.

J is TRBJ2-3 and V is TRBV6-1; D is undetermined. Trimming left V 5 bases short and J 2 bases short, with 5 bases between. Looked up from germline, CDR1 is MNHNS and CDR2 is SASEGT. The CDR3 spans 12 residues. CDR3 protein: CASSSYTDTQYF. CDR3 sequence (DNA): TGTGCCAGCAGTTCCTACACAGATACGCAGTATTTT.

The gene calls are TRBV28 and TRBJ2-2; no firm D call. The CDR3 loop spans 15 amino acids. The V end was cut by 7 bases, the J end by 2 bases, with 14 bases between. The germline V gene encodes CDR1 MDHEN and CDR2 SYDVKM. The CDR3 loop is CASIRQAVNTGELFF. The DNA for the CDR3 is TGTGCCAGCATCCGCCAGGCAGTAAACACCGGGGAGCTGTTTTTT.

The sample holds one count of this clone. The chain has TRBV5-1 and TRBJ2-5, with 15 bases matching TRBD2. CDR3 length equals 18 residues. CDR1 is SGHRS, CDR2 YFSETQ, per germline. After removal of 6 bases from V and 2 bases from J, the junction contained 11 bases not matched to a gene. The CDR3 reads CASTSGLAGGLGQETQYF. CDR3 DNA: TGCGCCAGCACTTCGGGACTAGCGGGAGGTCTGGGTCAAGAGACCCAGTACTTC.

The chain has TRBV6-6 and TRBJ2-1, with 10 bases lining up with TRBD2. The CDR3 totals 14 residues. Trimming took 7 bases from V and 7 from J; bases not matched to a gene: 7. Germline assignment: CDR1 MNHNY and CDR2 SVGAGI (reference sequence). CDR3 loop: CASTTSGVPNEQFF. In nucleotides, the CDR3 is TGTGCCAGCACTACTAGCGGGGTTCCTAATGAGCAGTTCTTC.

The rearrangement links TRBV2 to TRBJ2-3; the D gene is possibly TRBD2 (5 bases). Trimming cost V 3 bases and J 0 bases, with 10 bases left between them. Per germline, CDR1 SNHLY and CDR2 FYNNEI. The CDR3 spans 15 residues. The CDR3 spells CASSDGITSTDTQYF. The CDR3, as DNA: TGTGCCAGCAGTGACGGGATAACTAGCACAGATACGCAGTATTTT.

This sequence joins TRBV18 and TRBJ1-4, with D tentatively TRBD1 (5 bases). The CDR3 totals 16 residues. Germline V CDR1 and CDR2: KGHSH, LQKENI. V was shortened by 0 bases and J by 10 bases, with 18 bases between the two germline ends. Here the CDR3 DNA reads TGTGCCAGCTCACCACCGGAGGGGTCGAGATTGGGAAAACTGTTTTTT. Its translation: CASSPPEGSRLGKLFF.

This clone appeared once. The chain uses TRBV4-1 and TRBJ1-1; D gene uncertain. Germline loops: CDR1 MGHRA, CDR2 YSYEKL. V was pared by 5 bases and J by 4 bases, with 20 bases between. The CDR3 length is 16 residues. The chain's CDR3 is CASSLSLKSLITEAFF. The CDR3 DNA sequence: TGCGCCAGCAGCTTAAGCCTAAAATCGTTGATCACTGAAGCTTTCTTT.

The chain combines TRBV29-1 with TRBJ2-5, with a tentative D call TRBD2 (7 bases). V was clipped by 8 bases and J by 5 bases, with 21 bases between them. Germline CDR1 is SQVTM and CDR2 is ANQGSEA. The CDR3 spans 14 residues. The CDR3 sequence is CSTFQSGGRETQYF. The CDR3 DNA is TGCAGCACCTTCCAGTCGGGGGGCCGGGAGACCCAGTACTTC.

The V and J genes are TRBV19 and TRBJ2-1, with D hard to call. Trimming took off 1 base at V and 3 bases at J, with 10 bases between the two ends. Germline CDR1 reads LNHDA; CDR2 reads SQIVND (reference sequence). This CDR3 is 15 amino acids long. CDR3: CASSIAAGLYNEQFF. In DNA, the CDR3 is TGTGCCAGTAGTATAGCCGCAGGTCTCTACAATGAGCAGTTCTTC.

The CDR3 DNA sequence: TGTGCCAGCAGCTCGGGTAGGACAGGGTGGGGCACTGAAGCTTTCTTT. Translating it yields CASSSGRTGWGTEAFF. The chain carries TRBV5-4 and TRBJ1-1; 8 bases fit TRBD1. The CDR3 length is 16 residues. CDR1 and CDR2 from the germline V gene are SGHNT and YYREEE (reference sequence). V was pared by 3 bases and J by 4 bases, with 11 bases of the junction left unmatched.

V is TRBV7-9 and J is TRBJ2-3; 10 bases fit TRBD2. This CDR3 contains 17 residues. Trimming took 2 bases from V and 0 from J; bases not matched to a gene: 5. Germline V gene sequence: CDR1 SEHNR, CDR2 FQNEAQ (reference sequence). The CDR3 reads CASSLSGGEFSTDTQYF. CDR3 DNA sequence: TGTGCCAGCAGCTTAAGCGGGGGGGAATTTAGCACAGATACGCAGTATTTT.

The chain's CDR3 is CASSIDGDSGSSYEQYF. Here the CDR3 DNA reads TGTGCCAGTAGTATAGATGGCGATAGCGGGTCGTCCTACGAGCAGTACTTC. The V and J genes are TRBV19 and TRBJ2-7; 7 nucleotides agree with TRBD2. The ends lost 0 bases at V and 1 base at J; junction bases unmatched: 9. This CDR3 is built from 17 residues. In germline, CDR1 is LNHDA, CDR2 SQIVND (reference sequence).

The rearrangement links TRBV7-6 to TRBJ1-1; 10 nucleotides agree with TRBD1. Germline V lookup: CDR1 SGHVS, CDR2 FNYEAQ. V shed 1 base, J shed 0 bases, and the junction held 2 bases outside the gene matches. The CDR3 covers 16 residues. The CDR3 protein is CASSLVGTGVNTEAFF. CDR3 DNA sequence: TGTGCCAGCAGCTTAGTCGGGACAGGGGTGAACACTGAAGCTTTCTTT.

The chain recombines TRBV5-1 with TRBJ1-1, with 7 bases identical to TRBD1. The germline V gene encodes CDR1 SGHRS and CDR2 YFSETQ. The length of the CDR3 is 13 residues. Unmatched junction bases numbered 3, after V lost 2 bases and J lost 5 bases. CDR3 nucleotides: TGCGCCAGCAGCTTTCGGGACAGAACTGAAGCTTTCTTT. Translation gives CASSFRDRTEAFF.

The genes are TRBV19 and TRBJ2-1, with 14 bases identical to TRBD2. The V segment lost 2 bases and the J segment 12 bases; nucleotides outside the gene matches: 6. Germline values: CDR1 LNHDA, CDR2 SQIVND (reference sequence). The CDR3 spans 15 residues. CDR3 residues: CASSILGTSGGGQFF. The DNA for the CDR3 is TGTGCCAGTAGTATATTGGGGACTAGCGGGGGAGGGCAGTTCTTC.